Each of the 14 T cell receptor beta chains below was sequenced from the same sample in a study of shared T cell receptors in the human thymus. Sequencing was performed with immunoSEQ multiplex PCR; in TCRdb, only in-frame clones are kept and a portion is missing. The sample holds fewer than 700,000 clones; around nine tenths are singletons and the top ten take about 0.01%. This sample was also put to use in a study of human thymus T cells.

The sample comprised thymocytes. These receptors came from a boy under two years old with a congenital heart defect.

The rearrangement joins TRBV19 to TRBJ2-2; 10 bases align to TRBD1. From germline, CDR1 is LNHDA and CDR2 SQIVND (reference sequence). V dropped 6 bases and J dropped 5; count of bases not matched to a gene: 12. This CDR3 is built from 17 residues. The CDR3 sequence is CASSPRTGGVDTGELFF. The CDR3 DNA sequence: TGTGCCAGTAGCCCTCGGACAGGGGGGGTGGATACCGGGGAGCTGTTTTTT.

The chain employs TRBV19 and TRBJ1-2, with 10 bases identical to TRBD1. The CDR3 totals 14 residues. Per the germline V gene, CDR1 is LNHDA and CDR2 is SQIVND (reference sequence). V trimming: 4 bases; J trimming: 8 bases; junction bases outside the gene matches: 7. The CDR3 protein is CASSTSTGGRGYTF. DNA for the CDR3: TGTGCCAGTAGTACGTCGACAGGGGGCAGGGGCTACACCTTC.

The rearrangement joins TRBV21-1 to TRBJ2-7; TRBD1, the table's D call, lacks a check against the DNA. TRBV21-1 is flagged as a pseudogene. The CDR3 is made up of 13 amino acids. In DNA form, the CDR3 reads TGTGCCAGCAGTCCGGGACACCTCTACGAGCAGTACTTC. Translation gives CASSPGHLYEQYF.

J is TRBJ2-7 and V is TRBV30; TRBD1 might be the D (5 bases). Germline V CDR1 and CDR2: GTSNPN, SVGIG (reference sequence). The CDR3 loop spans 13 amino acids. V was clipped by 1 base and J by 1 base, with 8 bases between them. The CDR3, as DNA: TGTGCCTGGAGTGATAGGGGATCCTACGAGCAGTACTTC. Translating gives CAWSDRGSYEQYF.

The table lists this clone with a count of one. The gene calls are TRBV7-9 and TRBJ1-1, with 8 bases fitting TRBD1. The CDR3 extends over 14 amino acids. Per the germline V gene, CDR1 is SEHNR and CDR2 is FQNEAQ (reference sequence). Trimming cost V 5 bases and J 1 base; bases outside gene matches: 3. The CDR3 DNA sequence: TGTGCCAGCAGCCAGGGACAGGCGAACACTGAAGCTTTCTTT. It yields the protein CASSQGQANTEAFF.

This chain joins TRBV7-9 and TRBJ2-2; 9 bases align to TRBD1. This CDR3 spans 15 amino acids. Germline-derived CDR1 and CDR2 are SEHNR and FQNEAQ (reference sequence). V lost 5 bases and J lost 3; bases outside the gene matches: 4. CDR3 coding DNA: TGTGCCAGCAGCCGGGACAGGGACGACACCGGGGAGCTGTTTTTT. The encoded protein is CASSRDRDDTGELFF.

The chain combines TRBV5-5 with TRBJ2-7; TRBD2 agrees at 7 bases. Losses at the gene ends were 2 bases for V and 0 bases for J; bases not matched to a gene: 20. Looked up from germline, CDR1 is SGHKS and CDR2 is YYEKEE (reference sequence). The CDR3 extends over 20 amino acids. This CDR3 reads CASSLTLTWPGLPNSYEQYF. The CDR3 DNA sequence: TGTGCCAGCAGCTTAACACTAACCTGGCCGGGACTACCGAACTCCTACGAGCAGTACTTC.

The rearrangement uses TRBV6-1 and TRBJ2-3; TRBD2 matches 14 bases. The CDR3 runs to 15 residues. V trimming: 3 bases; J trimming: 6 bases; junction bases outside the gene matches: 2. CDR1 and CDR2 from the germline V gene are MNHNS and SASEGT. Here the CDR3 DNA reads TGTGCCAGCAGTGAGACTAGCGGGAGGGGGGATACGCAGTATTTT. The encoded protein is CASSETSGRGDTQYF.

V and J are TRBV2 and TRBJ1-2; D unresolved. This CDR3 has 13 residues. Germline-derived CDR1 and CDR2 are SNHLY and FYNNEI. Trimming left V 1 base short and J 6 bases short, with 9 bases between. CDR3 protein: CASSEDVVNGYTF. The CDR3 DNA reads TGTGCCAGCAGTGAAGATGTAGTTAATGGCTACACCTTC.

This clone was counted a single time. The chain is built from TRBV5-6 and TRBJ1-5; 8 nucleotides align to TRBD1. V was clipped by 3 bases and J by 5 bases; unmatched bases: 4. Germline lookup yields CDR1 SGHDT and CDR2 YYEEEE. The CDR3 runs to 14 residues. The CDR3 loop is CASSYGQGDQPQHF. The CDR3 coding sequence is TGTGCCAGCAGCTACGGACAGGGCGATCAGCCCCAGCATTTT.

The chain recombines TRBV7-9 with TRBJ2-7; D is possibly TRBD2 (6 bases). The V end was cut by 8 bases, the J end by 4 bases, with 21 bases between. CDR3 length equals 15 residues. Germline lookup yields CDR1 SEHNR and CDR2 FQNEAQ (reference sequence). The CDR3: CASGGNEGIRYEQYF. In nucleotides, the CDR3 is TGTGCCAGCGGGGGGAATGAGGGAATACGGTACGAGCAGTACTTC.

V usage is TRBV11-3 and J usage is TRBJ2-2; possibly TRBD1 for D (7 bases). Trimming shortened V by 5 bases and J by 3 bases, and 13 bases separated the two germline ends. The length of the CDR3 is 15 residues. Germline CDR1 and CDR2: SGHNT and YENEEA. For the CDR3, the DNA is TGTGCCAGCAGCCTACAGGGGAGGTACACCGGGGAGCTGTTTTTT. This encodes CASSLQGRYTGELFF.

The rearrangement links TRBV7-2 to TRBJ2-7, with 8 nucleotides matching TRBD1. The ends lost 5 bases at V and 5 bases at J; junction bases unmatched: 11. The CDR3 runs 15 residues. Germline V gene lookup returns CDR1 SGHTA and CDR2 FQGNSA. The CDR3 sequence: CASSPKQGASHEQYF. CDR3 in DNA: TGTGCCAGCAGCCCCAAGCAGGGGGCGAGCCACGAGCAGTACTTC. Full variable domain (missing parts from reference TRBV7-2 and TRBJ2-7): GAGVSQSPSNKVTEKGKDVELRCDPISGHTALYWYRQSLGQGLEFLIYFQGNSAPDKSGLPSDRFSAERTGGSVSTLTIQRTQQEDSAVYLCASSPKQGASHEQYFGPGTRLTVT.

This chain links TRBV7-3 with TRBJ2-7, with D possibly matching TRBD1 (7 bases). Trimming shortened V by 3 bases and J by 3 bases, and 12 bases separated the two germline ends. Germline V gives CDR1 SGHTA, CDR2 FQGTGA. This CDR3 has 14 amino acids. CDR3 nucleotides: TGTGCCAGCAGCTTGGGGCAGGGGGGCTACGAGCAGTACTTC. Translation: CASSLGQGGYEQYF.